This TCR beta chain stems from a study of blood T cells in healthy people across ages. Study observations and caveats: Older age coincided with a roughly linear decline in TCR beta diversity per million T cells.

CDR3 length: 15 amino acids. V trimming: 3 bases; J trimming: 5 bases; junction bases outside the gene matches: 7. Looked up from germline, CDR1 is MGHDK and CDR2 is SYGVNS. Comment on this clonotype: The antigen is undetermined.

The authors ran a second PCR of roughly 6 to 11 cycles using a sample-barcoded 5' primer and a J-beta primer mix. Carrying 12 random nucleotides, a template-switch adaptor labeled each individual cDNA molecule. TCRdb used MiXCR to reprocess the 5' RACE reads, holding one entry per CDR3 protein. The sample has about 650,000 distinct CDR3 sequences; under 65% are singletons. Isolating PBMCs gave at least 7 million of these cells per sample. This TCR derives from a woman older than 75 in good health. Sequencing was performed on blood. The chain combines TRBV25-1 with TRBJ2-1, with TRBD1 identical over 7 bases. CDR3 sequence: CASSEDRKWNNEQFF. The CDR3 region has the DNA TGTGCCAGCAGTGAGGACAGGAAATGGAACAATGAGCAGTTCTTC.